The present T cell receptor (beta chain) was sequenced within a study of T cell responses to AZD1222 COVID-19 vaccine. Study-wide results and limits: White British ancestry dominated among donors, who included more females, and clonal diversity was possibly underestimated.

Clones were read by immunoSEQ multiplex PCR, and TCRdb kept only the in-frame ones, dropping some. The sample contains about 100,000 clones, around 87% of which appear only once. A word on this clone: The antigen is undetermined.

CDR1 is MNHEY and CDR2 is SMNVEV in the germline V gene (reference sequence). This CDR3 contains 13 residues. V lost 3 bases, J lost 2 bases, and 0 bases stayed unmatched. The chain carries TRBV27 and TRBJ2-5; 7 bases are shared with TRBD2. The clonotype originates from an adult who received the AZD1222 COVID-19 vaccine. This specimen was peripheral blood, taken 28 days after the second AZD1222 dose. CDR3 sequence reads: CASSLGLQETQYF. The CDR3 coding sequence is TGTGCCAGCAGTTTGGGACTACAAGAGACCCAGTACTTC.